This entry lists 25 T cell receptor beta chains sequenced from one sample in a study of HIV-infected patients and healthy controls. Each CDR3 protein is one row after TCRdb ran MiXCR on the 5' RACE reads. The table has under 70,000 distinct CDR3 sequences, about 19% seen once. The specimen was CD4+ T cells from blood. The receptors were gathered from a human donor in good health.

V usage is TRBV19 and J usage is TRBJ1-2; 7 bases are shared with TRBD1. Trimming cost V 5 bases and J 3 bases; bases outside gene matches: 3. This CDR3 spans 13 amino acids. Germline V gene data show CDR1 as LNHDA and CDR2 as SQIVND (reference sequence). DNA of the CDR3: TGTGCCAGTAGTCCGGGACAGTACTATGGCTACACCTTC. Its translation is CASSPGQYYGYTF.

This clonotype turned up a few times. This sequence joins TRBV6-5 and TRBJ1-5; perhaps TRBD1 as D (6 bases). Germline CDR1 and CDR2: MNHEY and SVGAGI. Trimming pared 1 base from V and 3 bases from J, leaving 22 bases between. This CDR3 region has 19 residues. CDR3: CASSYWDPWDGQPNQPQHF. The CDR3 nucleotides are TGTGCCAGCAGTTACTGGGACCCGTGGGACGGACAGCCCAATCAGCCCCAGCATTTT.

The chain carries TRBV7-9 and TRBJ2-5; D might be TRBD1 (5 bases). From germline, CDR1 is SEHNR and CDR2 FQNEAQ (reference sequence). CDR3 length: 15 amino acids. Trimming shortened V by 0 bases and J by 5 bases, and 13 bases separated the two germline ends. CDR3 sequence: CASSLAGALGETQYF. In DNA, the CDR3 is TGTGCCAGCAGCTTAGCAGGGGCCCTCGGGGAGACCCAGTACTTC.

This chain joins TRBV20-1 and TRBJ2-1; the D gene is possibly TRBD2 (6 bases). V lost 1 base to trimming and J lost 9 bases, with 25 bases between them. The CDR3 has 17 amino acids. CDR1 DFQATT and CDR2 SNEGSKA come from the germline V gene (reference sequence). The CDR3 spells CSARAPVKTRALGEQFF. The CDR3, as DNA: TGCAGTGCTAGAGCCCCCGTTAAGACTAGAGCTCTCGGTGAGCAGTTCTTC.

This clonotype was detected a few times. The chain combines TRBV20-1 with TRBJ2-7; 12 bases match TRBD2. CDR1 is DFQATT and CDR2 is SNEGSKA in the germline V gene (reference sequence). The CDR3 has 13 amino acids. After removal of 6 bases from V and 4 bases from J, the junction contained 4 bases not matched to a gene. This CDR3 reads CSARTSGVYEQYF. CDR3 in DNA: TGCAGTGCCCGGACTAGCGGGGTATACGAGCAGTACTTC.

There are many counts of this clonotype. The chain recombines TRBV5-1 with TRBJ2-3; D tentatively reads TRBD1 or TRBD2 (6 bases each). The V end was cut by 4 bases, the J end by 4 bases, with 10 bases between. Germline V gene lookup returns CDR1 SGHRS and CDR2 YFSETQ. The CDR3 runs 13 residues. The CDR3 loop reads CASSQEGADTQYF. For the CDR3, the DNA is TGCGCCAGCAGCCAGGAGGGGGCAGATACGCAGTATTTT.

This clonotype was observed many times. As DNA, the CDR3 is TGTGCCAGTAGGGCCGGGAGCACAGATACGCAGTATTTT. Encoded protein: CASRAGSTDTQYF. The rearrangement uses TRBV19 and TRBJ2-3; D unresolved. Trimming left V 6 bases short and J 0 bases short, with 7 bases between. CDR3 length: 13 amino acids. Germline V lookup: CDR1 LNHDA, CDR2 SQIVND (reference sequence).

This clonotype was observed once. This sequence joins TRBV5-1 and TRBJ1-1; D is ambiguous. In germline, CDR1 is SGHRS, CDR2 YFSETQ. Trimming shortened V by 0 bases and J by 5 bases, and 8 bases separated the two germline ends. CDR3 size: 13 residues. DNA of the CDR3: TGCGCCAGCAGCTTGGGCCGAGAGACTGAAGCTTTCTTT. Protein: CASSLGRETEAFF. Combining the CDR3 with reference TRBV5-1 and TRBJ1-1 gives the whole variable domain KAGVTQTPRYLIKTRGQQVTLSCSPISGHRSVSWYQQTPGQGLQFLFEYFSETQRNKGNFPGRFSGRQFSNSRSEMNVSTLELGDSALYLCASSLGRETEAFFGQGTRLTVV.

This chain joins TRBV7-2 and TRBJ1-5; D is uncertain. CDR1 and CDR2 (germline): SGHTA, FQGNSA. Trimming cost V 2 bases and J 7 bases, with 6 bases left between them. CDR3 length: 12 amino acids. CDR3: CASSLYYQPQHF. In DNA, the CDR3 is TGTGCCAGCAGCTTATATTACCAGCCCCAGCATTTT.

This clonotype was seen repeatedly, ten times or more. This chain connects TRBV20-1 to TRBJ1-4; TRBD1 matches 8 bases. Germline V lookup: CDR1 DFQATT, CDR2 SNEGSKA (reference sequence). The CDR3 is made up of 12 amino acids. The V and J ends lost 3 bases and 11 bases, in that order; junction bases with no gene match: 5. The CDR3 nucleotides read TGCAGTGCTAGGTTGGACAGGGAGAAACTGTTTTTT. Translating it yields CSARLDREKLFF.

This chain connects TRBV6-6 to TRBJ1-2; no clear D gene. V was shortened by 7 bases and J by 2 bases, with 11 bases between the two germline ends. This CDR3 spans 13 amino acids. The germline CDR1 and CDR2 sequences are MNHNY and SVGAGI (reference sequence). Written as DNA, the CDR3 is TGTGCCAGCACCCCGAACAGCAACTATGGCTACACCTTC. It codes for CASTPNSNYGYTF.

This clonotype was recorded at least ten times. The chain recombines TRBV2 with TRBJ1-4; D unresolved. V was cut by 4 bases and J by 8 bases, with 11 bases left in between. The CDR3 totals 13 residues. Germline V gene lookup returns CDR1 SNHLY and CDR2 FYNNEI. The CDR3 coding sequence is TGTGCCAGCAGTGCGGAGGGAAGAGAAAAACTGTTTTTT. Translation gives CASSAEGREKLFF.

This chain links TRBV30 with TRBJ2-2; TRBD2 is a possible D gene (5 bases). This CDR3 region has 13 residues. Germline V gene lookup returns CDR1 GTSNPN and CDR2 SVGIG (reference sequence). The V gene lost 3 bases and the J gene lost 5 bases, with 10 bases spanning the gap. The CDR3 DNA reads TGTGCCTGGAGCTCTGGCGGGACCGGGGAGCTGTTTTTT. The encoded protein is CAWSSGGTGELFF.

The sample holds many counts of this clonotype. J is TRBJ1-1 and V is TRBV29-1; 8 bases are shared with TRBD1. Germline CDR1 SQVTM, CDR2 ANQGSEA. The CDR3 extends over 14 amino acids. With V trimmed by 7 bases and J by 4 bases, 11 bases remained unmatched. The CDR3 region is CSGRSRGQGTEAFF. The CDR3 DNA is TGCAGCGGACGGAGCAGGGGGCAGGGCACTGAAGCTTTCTTT.

This clonotype occurred many times. The rearrangement uses TRBV20-1 and TRBJ2-3, with TRBD1 identical over 10 bases. Trimming took 1 base from V and 2 from J; bases not matched to a gene: 6. Germline V lookup: CDR1 DFQATT, CDR2 SNEGSKA (reference sequence). CDR3 length: 16 residues. CDR3 sequence (DNA): TGCAGTGCTAGAGTGCCGGGACAGGGGTACACAGATACGCAGTATTTT. Its protein product is CSARVPGQGYTDTQYF.

The rearrangement joins TRBV23-1 to TRBJ2-6, with D unresolved. TRBV23-1 carries the ORF label, with uncertain function. Trimming removed 0 bases at V and 5 bases at J, with 11 bases between. The CDR3 spans 16 residues. CDR3: CASSQSKDGRANVLTF. The DNA for the CDR3 is TGCGCCAGCAGTCAATCGAAGGACGGAAGGGCCAACGTCCTGACTTTC.

This clonotype was detected many times. The V and J genes are TRBV10-3 and TRBJ1-1; unclear D gene. There are 13 residues in the CDR3. Germline lookup yields CDR1 ENHRY and CDR2 SYGVKD. Trimming removed 3 bases from V and 1 base from J, with 6 bases in between. The CDR3 DNA reads as TGTGCCATCAGTGATCATTCGAACACTGAAGCTTTCTTT. It specifies CAISDHSNTEAFF.

The V call is TRBV6-5, the J call TRBJ2-3, with 11 bases fitting TRBD1. Trimming at V came to 5 bases and at J to 5 bases, leaving 3 bases not matched to a gene. CDR3 size: 14 residues. The germline CDR1 and CDR2 sequences are MNHEY and SVGAGI. Here the CDR3 reads CASSGGQGGDTQYF. CDR3 sequence (DNA): TGTGCCAGCAGTGGGGGACAGGGGGGAGATACGCAGTATTTT.

The table lists this clonotype with a few counts. DNA of the CDR3: TGCGCCAGCAGCCCAGGGACCACAACTAATGAAAAACTGTTTTTT. Translated, it gives CASSPGTTTNEKLFF. The chain combines TRBV5-1 with TRBJ1-4; D is perhaps TRBD1 (5 bases). Germline CDR1 and CDR2: SGHRS and YFSETQ. The CDR3 is made up of 15 amino acids. With 4 bases removed from V and 0 bases from J, the gap between germline ends came to 10 bases.

The rearrangement joins TRBV3-1 to TRBJ2-7, with 8 nucleotides matching TRBD1. The V and J ends lost 4 bases and 6 bases, in that order; junction bases with no gene match: 8. The CDR3 has 14 amino acids. Germline V gene sequence: CDR1 LGHDT, CDR2 YNNKEL (reference sequence). CDR3 loop: CASSPWTGSSEQYF. CDR3 sequence (DNA): TGTGCCAGCAGCCCTTGGACAGGGAGCAGCGAGCAGTACTTC.

This rearrangement joins TRBV5-6 to TRBJ1-1; the D is unclear. Trimming took 1 base from V and 1 from J, leaving 8 bases between them. The CDR3 contains 14 residues. Germline CDR1 is SGHDT and CDR2 is YYEEEE. The CDR3 loop is CASSLRPPNTEAFF. DNA for the CDR3: TGTGCCAGCAGCTTGAGGCCCCCGAACACTGAAGCTTTCTTT.

This clonotype was counted only a few times. J is TRBJ2-2 and V is TRBV14, with D tentatively TRBD2 (5 bases). CDR1 is SGHDN, CDR2 FVKESK, per germline. This CDR3 spans 15 amino acids. V was clipped by 6 bases and J by 0 bases, with 11 bases between them. CDR3 DNA: TGTGCCAGCAGACCGGCCGGGGCGAACACCGGGGAGCTGTTTTTT. It codes for CASRPAGANTGELFF.

The genes are TRBV18 and TRBJ2-4; D is unresolved. This CDR3 comprises 13 residues. The ends were cut back, 5 bases at V and 2 bases at J, with 7 bases in the middle. The germline CDR1 and CDR2 sequences are KGHSH and LQKENI. The CDR3: CASSVETKNIQYF. CDR3 in DNA: TGTGCCAGCTCAGTAGAGACCAAAAACATTCAGTACTTC.

This clonotype was detected many times. The rearrangement uses TRBV5-1 and TRBJ2-3, with a tentative D call TRBD2 (6 bases). This CDR3 spans 14 amino acids. Germline CDR1 and CDR2: SGHRS and YFSETQ. The V gene lost 2 bases and the J gene lost 2 bases, with 9 bases spanning the gap. The CDR3: CASSFGGDTDTQYF. The CDR3, as DNA: TGCGCCAGCAGCTTCGGCGGGGACACAGATACGCAGTATTTT.

This clonotype was found many times. The chain couples TRBV7-2 to TRBJ1-2; D is ambiguous. Germline-derived CDR1 and CDR2 are SGHTA and FQGNSA. Trimming took off 5 bases at V and 8 bases at J, with 21 bases between the two ends. This CDR3 comprises 15 residues. The CDR3 is CASSRFAPGSGGYTF. CDR3 coding DNA: TGTGCCAGCAGCCGCTTCGCCCCTGGTTCTGGGGGCTACACCTTC.